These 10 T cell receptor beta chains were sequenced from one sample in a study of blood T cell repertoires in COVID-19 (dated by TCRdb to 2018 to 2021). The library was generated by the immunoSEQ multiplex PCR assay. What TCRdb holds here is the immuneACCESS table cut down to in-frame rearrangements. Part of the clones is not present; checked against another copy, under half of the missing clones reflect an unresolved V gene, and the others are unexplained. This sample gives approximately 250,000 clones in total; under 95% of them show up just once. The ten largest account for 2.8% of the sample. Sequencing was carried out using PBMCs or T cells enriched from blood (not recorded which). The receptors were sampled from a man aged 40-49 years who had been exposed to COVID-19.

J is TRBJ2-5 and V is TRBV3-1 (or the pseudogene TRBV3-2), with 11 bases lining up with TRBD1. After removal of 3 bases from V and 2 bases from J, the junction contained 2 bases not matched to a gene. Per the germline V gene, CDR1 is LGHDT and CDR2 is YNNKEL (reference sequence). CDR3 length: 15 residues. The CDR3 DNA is TGTGCCAGCAGCCACCGGGACAGGGGGCAAGAGACCCAGTACTTC. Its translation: CASSHRDRGQETQYF.

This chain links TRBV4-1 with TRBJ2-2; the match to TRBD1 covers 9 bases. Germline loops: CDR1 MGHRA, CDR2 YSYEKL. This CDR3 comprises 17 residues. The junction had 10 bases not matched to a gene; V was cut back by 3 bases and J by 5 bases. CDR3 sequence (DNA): TGCGCCAGCAGCCATATCCCCGGGACAGGGAAAACCGGGGAGCTGTTTTTT. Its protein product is CASSHIPGTGKTGELFF.

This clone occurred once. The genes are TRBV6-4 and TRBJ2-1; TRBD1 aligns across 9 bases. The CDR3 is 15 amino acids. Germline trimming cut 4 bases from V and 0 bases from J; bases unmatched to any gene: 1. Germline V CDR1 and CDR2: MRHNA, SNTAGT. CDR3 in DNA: TGTGCCAGCAGTGTGGGACAGGGCTCCTACAATGAGCAGTTCTTC. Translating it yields CASSVGQGSYNEQFF.

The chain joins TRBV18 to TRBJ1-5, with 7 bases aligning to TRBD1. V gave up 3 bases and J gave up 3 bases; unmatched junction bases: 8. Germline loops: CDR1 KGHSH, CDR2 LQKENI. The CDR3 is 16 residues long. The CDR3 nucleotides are TGTGCCAGCTCACCTTACCGGACAGGAGACAATCAGCCCCAGCATTTT. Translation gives CASSPYRTGDNQPQHF.

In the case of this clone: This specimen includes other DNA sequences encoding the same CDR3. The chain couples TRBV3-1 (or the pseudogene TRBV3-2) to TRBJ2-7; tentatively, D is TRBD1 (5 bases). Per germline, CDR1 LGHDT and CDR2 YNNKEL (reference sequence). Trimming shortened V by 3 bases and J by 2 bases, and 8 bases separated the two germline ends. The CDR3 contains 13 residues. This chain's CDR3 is CASSQQGPYEQYF. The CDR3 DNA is TGTGCCAGCAGCCAGCAGGGCCCCTACGAGCAGTACTTC.

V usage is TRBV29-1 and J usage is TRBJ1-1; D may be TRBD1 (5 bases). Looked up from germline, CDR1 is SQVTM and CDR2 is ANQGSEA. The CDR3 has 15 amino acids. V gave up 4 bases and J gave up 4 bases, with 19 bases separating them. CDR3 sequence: CSVAPTEGRATEAFF. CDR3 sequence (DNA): TGCAGCGTTGCTCCGACGGAGGGGCGTGCCACTGAAGCTTTCTTT. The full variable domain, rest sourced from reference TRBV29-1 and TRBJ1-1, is SAVISQKPSRDICQRGTSLTIQCQVDSQVTMMFWYRQQPGQSLTLIATANQGSEATYESGFVIDKFPISRPNLTFSTLTVSNMSPEDSSIYLCSVAPTEGRATEAFFGQGTRLTVV.

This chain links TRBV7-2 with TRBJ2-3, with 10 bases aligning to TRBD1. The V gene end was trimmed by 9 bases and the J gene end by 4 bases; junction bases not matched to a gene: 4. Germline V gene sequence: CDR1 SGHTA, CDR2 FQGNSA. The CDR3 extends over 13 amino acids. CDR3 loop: CASSGQGSDTQYF. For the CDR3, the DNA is TGTGCCAGTTCGGGACAGGGGTCAGATACGCAGTATTTT.

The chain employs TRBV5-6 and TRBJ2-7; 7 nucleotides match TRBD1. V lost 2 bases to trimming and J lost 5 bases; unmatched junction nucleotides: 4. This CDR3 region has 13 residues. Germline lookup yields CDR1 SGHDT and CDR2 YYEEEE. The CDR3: CASSFDRVDEQYF. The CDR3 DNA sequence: TGTGCCAGCAGCTTCGACAGGGTCGACGAGCAGTACTTC. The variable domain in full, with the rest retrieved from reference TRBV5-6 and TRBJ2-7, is DAGVTQSPTHLIKTRGQQVTLRCSPKSGHDTVSWYQQALGQGPQFIFQYYEEEERQRGNFPDRFSGHQFPNYSSELNVNALLLGDSALYLCASSFDRVDEQYFGPGTRLTVT.

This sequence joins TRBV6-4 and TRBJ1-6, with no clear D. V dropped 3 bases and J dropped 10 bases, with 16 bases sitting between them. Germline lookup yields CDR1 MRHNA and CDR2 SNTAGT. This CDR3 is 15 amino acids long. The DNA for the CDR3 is TGTGCCAGCAGTGAGTCCCCGGGATCGGGGTCACCCCTCCACTTT. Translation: CASSESPGSGSPLHF.

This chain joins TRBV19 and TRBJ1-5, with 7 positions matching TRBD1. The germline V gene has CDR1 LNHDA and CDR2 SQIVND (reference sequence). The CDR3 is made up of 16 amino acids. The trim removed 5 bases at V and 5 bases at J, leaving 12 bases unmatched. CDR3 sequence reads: CASSFTWTGPDQPQHF. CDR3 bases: TGTGCCAGTAGTTTTACCTGGACAGGACCCGATCAGCCCCAGCATTTT.